One sample yielded the 13 T cell receptor beta chains listed below, sequenced in a study of T-cell reconstitution after alpha-beta-depleted transplantation in children. The TCRbeta library was prepared with unique molecular identifiers. TCRdb re-called the PCR reads through MiXCR, storing one row per CDR3 protein. The sample has about 340,000 distinct CDR3 sequences; around 15% are singletons. The sample here was PBMCs, mostly from graft donor cells, taken 360 days after TCRalphabeta/CD19-depleted stem cell transplant. The receptors originated from a male patient between 2 and 15 years old who had a stem cell transplant for acute lymphoblastic leukemia, so the T cells may come from the graft donor.

This chain links TRBV28 with TRBJ2-6; 7 bases are a match to TRBD1. The CDR3 contains 17 residues. The ends lost 3 bases at V and 4 bases at J; junction bases unmatched: 9. Looked up from germline, CDR1 is MDHEN and CDR2 is SYDVKM. The CDR3 loop reads CASSFLGQEPGANVLTF. CDR3 DNA: TGTGCCAGCAGTTTTCTAGGACAGGAGCCAGGGGCCAACGTCCTGACTTTC.

This clonotype has more than one count but fewer than ten. The V call is TRBV20-1, the J call TRBJ2-7, with a tentative D call TRBD2 (5 bases). Germline lookup yields CDR1 DFQATT and CDR2 SNEGSKA (reference sequence). This CDR3 has 17 amino acids. V lost 4 bases and J 0 bases, leaving 22 bases between the germline ends. CDR3 DNA: TGCAGTGCTACCTTGTACCCTAGGACTCTCAGCTCCTACGAGCAGTACTTC. Translated: CSATLYPRTLSSYEQYF.

This sequence joins TRBV4-2 and TRBJ2-2, with TRBD2 as a possible D gene (5 bases). V lost 5 bases and J lost 1, with 11 bases in between. The CDR3 spans 15 residues. Germline V gene data show CDR1 as LGHNA and CDR2 as YNFKEQ. The CDR3 DNA sequence: TGTGCCAGCAGCGAGACACTAGTGAACACCGGGGAGCTGTTTTTT. This sequence encodes CASSETLVNTGELFF.

This clonotype was detected only a few times. The chain couples TRBV6-2 or TRBV6-3 to TRBJ1-5, with 7 bases identical to TRBD1. V trimming: 6 bases; J trimming: 3 bases; junction bases outside the gene matches: 11. Germline V gene data show CDR1 as MNHEY and CDR2 as SVGEGT. This CDR3 contains 16 residues. CDR3 region: CASSATGKGTNQPQHF. The CDR3 DNA is TGTGCCAGCAGCGCGACAGGGAAGGGAACCAATCAGCCCCAGCATTTT.

The table lists this clonotype with a count of one. This CDR3 reads CASSLARGLAKNIQYF. CDR3 bases: TGTGCCAGCAGCTTAGCTAGGGGTCTAGCCAAAAACATTCAGTACTTC. V is TRBV7-2 and J is TRBJ2-4; D is perhaps TRBD1 (5 bases). The CDR3 is 16 residues long. Germline V gene lookup returns CDR1 SGHTA and CDR2 FQGNSA. V was pared by 0 bases and J by 0 bases, with 9 bases between.

This clonotype was seen many times. CDR3 sequence reads: CATSESTYNEQFF. The CDR3 coding sequence is TGTGCCACCAGTGAGTCTACATACAATGAGCAGTTCTTC. The chain recombines TRBV24-1 with TRBJ2-1; D ambiguous. The V gene's germline CDR1 is KGHDR and CDR2 SFDVKD. The CDR3 runs to 13 residues. Trimming left V 4 bases short and J 4 bases short, with 7 bases between.

This clonotype was found a few times. This chain uses TRBV6-7 with TRBJ2-1; 8 nucleotides match TRBD2. TRBV6-7 falls under the ORF class, with uncertain function. V shed 2 bases, J shed 7 bases, and the junction held 7 bases outside the gene matches. CDR3 length equals 15 residues. The CDR3 DNA sequence: TGTGCCAGCAGTTACGGCGGGACTAGTGAAAATGAGCAGTTCTTC. It translates to CASSYGGTSENEQFF.

This clonotype has ten or more counts. The V gene is TRBV5-1, the J gene TRBJ2-7; TRBD1 aligns across 7 bases. The CDR3 totals 15 residues. V lost 2 bases, J lost 2 bases, and 7 bases stayed unmatched. Germline V lookup: CDR1 SGHRS, CDR2 YFSETQ. The CDR3: CASSLSGTAPYEQYF. The CDR3 nucleotides read TGCGCCAGCAGCTTATCCGGGACAGCCCCCTACGAGCAGTACTTC.

The chain couples TRBV20-1 to TRBJ2-3; 9 bases line up with TRBD1. V lost 6 bases, J lost 5 bases, and 9 bases stayed unmatched. The CDR3 contains 14 residues. Germline lookup yields CDR1 DFQATT and CDR2 SNEGSKA (reference sequence). CDR3: CSAGQGWVGDTQYF. The CDR3 nucleotides are TGCAGTGCCGGACAGGGGTGGGTAGGAGATACGCAGTATTTT.

This clonotype showed up just a few times. The genes are TRBV29-1 and TRBJ2-7, with D possibly matching TRBD1 (7 bases). Germline assignment: CDR1 SQVTM and CDR2 ANQGSEA. Between the trimmed V and J ends, which lost 4 bases and 0 bases, there was a span of 13 bases. This CDR3 is built from 14 residues. CDR3 sequence (DNA): TGCAGCGTTGGCGGGGACAGCTACTCCTACGAGCAGTACTTC. This codes for CSVGGDSYSYEQYF.

The chain employs TRBV25-1 and TRBJ2-7, with D tentatively TRBD1 (6 bases). Trimming pared 1 base from V and 4 bases from J, leaving 8 bases between. The CDR3 totals 13 residues. CDR1 MGHDK and CDR2 SYGVNS come from the germline V gene. CDR3 region: CASSEFRGYEQYF. In DNA form, the CDR3 reads TGTGCCAGCAGTGAATTCAGGGGTTACGAGCAGTACTTC.

This clonotype was seen a few times. This chain connects TRBV11-1 to TRBJ2-3, with unresolved D. Germline assignment: CDR1 SGHAT and CDR2 FQDESV (reference sequence). V gave up 5 bases and J gave up 5 bases, with 11 bases separating them. The CDR3 is made up of 13 amino acids. CDR3 bases: TGTGCCAGCAGCCCCGGTGGACGAGATACGCAGTATTTT. Amino acid sequence: CASSPGGRDTQYF.

This clonotype was counted a few times. V is TRBV4-3 and J is TRBJ2-3, with D unclear. Per germline, CDR1 LGHNA and CDR2 YSLEER. This CDR3 spans 14 amino acids. V lost 0 bases and J lost 7, with 11 bases in between. Here the CDR3 reads CASSQERSANTQYF. The CDR3 DNA reads TGCGCCAGCAGCCAAGAAAGGAGCGCCAATACGCAGTATTTT.